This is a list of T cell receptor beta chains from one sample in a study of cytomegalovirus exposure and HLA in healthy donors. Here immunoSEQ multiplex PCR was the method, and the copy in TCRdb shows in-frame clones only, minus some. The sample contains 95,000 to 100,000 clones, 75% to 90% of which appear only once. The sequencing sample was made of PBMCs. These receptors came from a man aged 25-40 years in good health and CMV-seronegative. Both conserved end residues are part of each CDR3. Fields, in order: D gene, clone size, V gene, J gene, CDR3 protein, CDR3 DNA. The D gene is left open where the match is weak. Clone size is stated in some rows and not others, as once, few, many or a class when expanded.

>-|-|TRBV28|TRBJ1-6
CASSSHRSSYNSPLHF
TGTGCCAGCAGTTCGCATAGGAGCTCCTATAATTCACCCCTCCACTTT
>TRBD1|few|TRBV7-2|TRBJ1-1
CASSTWDRGRLPKTEAFF
TGTGCCAGCAGCACCTGGGACAGGGGGCGCCTACCGAAGACTGAAGCTTTCTTT
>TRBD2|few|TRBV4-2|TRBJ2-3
CASSLGGRASDTQYF
TGTGCCAGCAGCCTCGGCGGGAGGGCCTCAGATACGCAGTATTTT
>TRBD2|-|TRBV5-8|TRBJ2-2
CASSLEWGLVVFNTGELFF
TGTGCCAGCAGCTTGGAGTGGGGACTAGTTGTTTTCAACACCGGGGAGCTGTTTTTT
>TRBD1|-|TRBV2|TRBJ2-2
CASIPGQKITGELFF
TGTGCCAGCATCCCGGGACAGAAGATCACCGGGGAGCTGTTTTTT
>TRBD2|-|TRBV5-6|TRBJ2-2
CASRWVAGNTGELFF
TGTGCCAGCAGATGGGTAGCGGGTAACACCGGGGAGCTGTTTTTT
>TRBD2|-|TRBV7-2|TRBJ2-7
CASSRNSLAGSYEQYF
TGTGCCAGCAGTAGAAATTCGCTAGCGGGGTCCTACGAGCAGTACTTC
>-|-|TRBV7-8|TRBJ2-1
CASSLVSSAGEQFF
TGTGCCAGCAGCTTAGTCTCGAGTGCGGGTGAGCAGTTCTTC
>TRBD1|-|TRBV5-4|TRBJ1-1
CASQGQLNTEAFF
TGTGCCAGCCAGGGACAGCTGAACACTGAAGCTTTCTTT
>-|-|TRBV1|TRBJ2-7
CTSSQSTQLYEQYF
TGCACCAGCAGCCAGAGTACGCAACTTTACGAGCAGTACTTC
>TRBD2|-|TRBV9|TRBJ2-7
CASSVDTSGSHKVYEQYF
TGTGCCAGCAGCGTAGATACTAGCGGGAGTCACAAAGTATACGAGCAGTACTTC
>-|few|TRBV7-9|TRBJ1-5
CASSHEGYDQPQHF
TGTGCCAGCAGCCACGAGGGCTACGATCAGCCCCAGCATTTT
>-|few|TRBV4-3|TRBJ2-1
CASSQEASSEIYNEQFF
TGCGCCAGCAGCCAAGAAGCTTCTAGCGAGATCTACAATGAGCAGTTCTTC
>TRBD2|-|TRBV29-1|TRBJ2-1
CSVERTSYNEQFF
TGCAGCGTTGAAAGGACTAGCTACAATGAGCAGTTCTTC
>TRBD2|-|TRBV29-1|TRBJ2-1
CSAQAGGYSNEQFF
TGCAGCGCCCAAGCGGGAGGATACTCCAATGAGCAGTTCTTC
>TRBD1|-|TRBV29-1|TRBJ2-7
CSVADRASEQYF
TGCAGCGTCGCGGACAGGGCGAGTGAGCAGTACTTC
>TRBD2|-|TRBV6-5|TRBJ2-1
CASSSGVAGYNEQFF
TGTGCCAGCAGCAGCGGGGTAGCGGGATACAATGAGCAGTTCTTC
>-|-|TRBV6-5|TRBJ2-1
CASSLLAGQSEQFF
TGTGCCAGCAGTCTATTAGCGGGACAGTCTGAGCAGTTCTTC
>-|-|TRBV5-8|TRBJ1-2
CASSQTRNYGYTF
TGTGCCAGCAGCCAGACGCGGAACTATGGCTACACCTTC
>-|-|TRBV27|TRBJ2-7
CASSLRVSYEQYF
TGTGCCAGCAGTTTACGGGTTAGCTACGAGCAGTACTTC
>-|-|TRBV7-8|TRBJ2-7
CASSLAQTGPYEQYF
TGTGCCAGCAGCTTAGCCCAAACAGGACCCTACGAGCAGTACTTC
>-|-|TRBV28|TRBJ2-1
CASREVQGSEQFF
TGTGCCAGCAGAGAAGTACAGGGTAGTGAGCAGTTCTTC
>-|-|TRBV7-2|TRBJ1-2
CASSVESRVRYGYTF
TGTGCCAGCAGCGTAGAAAGCAGGGTCCGATATGGCTACACCTTC
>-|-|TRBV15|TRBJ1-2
CATSRERGNYGYTF
TGTGCCACCAGCAGAGAAAGGGGAAACTATGGCTACACCTTC
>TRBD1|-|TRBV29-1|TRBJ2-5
CSVDPGQLETQYF
TGCAGCGTTGATCCGGGACAGCTAGAGACCCAGTACTTC
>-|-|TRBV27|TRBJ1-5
CASSLRGTDSNQPQHF
TGTGCCAGCAGTTTACGGGGAACCGATAGCAATCAGCCCCAGCATTTT
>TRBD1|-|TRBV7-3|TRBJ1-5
CASSLGQNQPQHF
TGTGCCAGCAGCCTGGGACAGAATCAGCCCCAGCATTTT
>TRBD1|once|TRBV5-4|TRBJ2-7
CASSGGGDRAFYEQYF
TGTGCCAGCAGCGGTGGGGGGGACAGGGCTTTCTACGAGCAGTACTTC
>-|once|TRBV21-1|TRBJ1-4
CASSRTETPPNEKLFF
TGTGCCAGCAGCAGGACAGAGACACCCCCGAATGAAAAACTGTTTTTT
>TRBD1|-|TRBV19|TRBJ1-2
CATLAGTGVGANYGYTF
TGTGCCACTCTAGCTGGGACAGGGGTAGGGGCCAACTATGGCTACACCTTC
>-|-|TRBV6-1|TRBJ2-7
CASSETRQTRIDSHYEQYF
TGTGCCAGCAGTGAAACTCGACAGACCCGTATAGACAGCCACTACGAGCAGTACTTC
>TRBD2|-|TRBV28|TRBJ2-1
CASRSLAGGSYNEQFF
TGTGCCAGCAGGTCCCTAGCGGGGGGGTCCTACAATGAGCAGTTCTTC
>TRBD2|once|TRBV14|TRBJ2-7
CASSQAGAGGYYEQYF
TGTGCCAGCAGCCAAGCTGGAGCGGGAGGCTACTACGAGCAGTACTTC
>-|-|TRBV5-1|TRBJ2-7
CASSLAGQNEQYF
TGCGCCAGCAGCTTGGCGGGACAAAACGAGCAGTACTTC
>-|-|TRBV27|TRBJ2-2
CASSPPARPGELFF
TGTGCCAGCAGTCCTCCCGCTAGGCCCGGGGAGCTGTTTTTT
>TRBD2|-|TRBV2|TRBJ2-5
CASSGNSGGSETQYF
TGTGCCAGCAGCGGGAATAGCGGGGGGAGCGAGACCCAGTACTTC
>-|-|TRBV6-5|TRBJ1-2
CASSYSSSPGGGYTF
TGTGCCAGCAGTTACTCGAGTTCCCCGGGAGGCGGCTACACCTTC
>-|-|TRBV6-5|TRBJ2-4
CASRGAKNIQYF
TGTGCCAGCAGAGGGGCGAAAAACATTCAGTACTTC
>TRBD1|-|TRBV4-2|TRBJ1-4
CASSQGQGNEKLFF
TGTGCCAGCAGCCAGGGACAGGGGAATGAAAAACTGTTTTTT
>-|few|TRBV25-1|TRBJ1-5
CASSESGHGSNQPQHF
TGTGCCAGCAGTGAATCTGGACACGGGAGCAATCAGCCCCAGCATTTT
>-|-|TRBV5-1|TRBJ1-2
CASSLGGTFDYGYTF
TGCGCCAGCAGCTTGGGGGGGACATTCGACTATGGCTACACCTTC
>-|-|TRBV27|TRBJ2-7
CASSFSGTRFYEQYF
TGTGCCAGCAGTTTTTCCGGGACAAGGTTTTACGAGCAGTACTTC
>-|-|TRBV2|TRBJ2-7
CASRPTASSYEQYF
TGTGCCAGCAGACCGACAGCGAGCTCCTACGAGCAGTACTTC
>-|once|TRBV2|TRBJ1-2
CASSPLEATNYGYTF
TGTGCCAGCAGCCCGCTTGAGGCCACTAACTATGGCTACACCTTC
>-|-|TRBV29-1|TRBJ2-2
CSARGTGELFF
TGCAGCGCCCGGGGCACCGGGGAGCTGTTTTTT
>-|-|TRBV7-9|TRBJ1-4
CASSLGNPRQSNEKLFF
TGTGCCAGCAGCTTAGGAAACCCGAGACAGTCTAATGAAAAACTGTTTTTT
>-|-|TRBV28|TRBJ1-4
CASYARGVEKLFF
TGTGCCAGCTACGCTCGCGGGGTTGAAAAACTGTTTTTT
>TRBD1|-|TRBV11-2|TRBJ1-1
CASSMTGTGYYEAFF
TGTGCCAGCAGCATGACCGGGACAGGGTACTATGAAGCTTTCTTT
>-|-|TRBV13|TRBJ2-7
CASSLKQYEQYF
TGTGCCAGCAGCTTAAAGCAATACGAGCAGTACTTC
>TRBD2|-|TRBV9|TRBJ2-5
CASSGPLWDSGGFGETQYF
TGTGCCAGCAGCGGACCTCTCTGGGATAGCGGGGGGTTCGGGGAGACCCAGTACTTC
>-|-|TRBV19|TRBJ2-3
CASSIAGSTDTQYF
TGTGCCAGTAGTATAGCGGGAAGCACAGATACGCAGTATTTT
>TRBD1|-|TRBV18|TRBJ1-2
CASSPPLYRGVYYTF
TGTGCCAGCTCACCACCGCTCTACAGGGGGGTTTACTACACCTTC
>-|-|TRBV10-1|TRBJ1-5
CANPTETQPQHF
TGCGCCAACCCGACTGAGACTCAGCCCCAGCATTTT
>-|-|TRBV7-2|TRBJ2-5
CASSLRRTGGRGETQYF
TGTGCCAGCAGCTTAAGGCGTACGGGGGGCCGAGGGGAGACCCAGTACTTC